Shown below are 6 T cell receptor beta chains from a single sample sequenced in a study of identical twins. Each CDR3 protein is one row after TCRdb ran MiXCR on the 5' RACE reads. The sample carries 550,000 to 700,000 distinct CDR3 sequences, over 8.5% recorded once. These data also featured in a second study, about yellow fever vaccine responses in identical twins.

The sample was PBMCs. Source of these receptors: a woman aged 18-29 years in good health.

This clonotype has just a few counts. The J gene is TRBJ2-7, the V gene TRBV29-1; the match to TRBD2 covers 10 bases. Germline V gene data show CDR1 as SQVTM and CDR2 as ANQGSEA. This CDR3 comprises 13 residues. V lost 8 bases, J lost 7 bases, and 11 bases stayed unmatched. The CDR3 spells CSILQAGGLEQYF. DNA for the CDR3: TGCAGCATCCTCCAAGCGGGGGGGCTTGAGCAGTACTTC.

This CDR3 is CASSPGLAGIVYNEQFF. Written as DNA, the CDR3 is TGTGCCAGCAGCCCGGGACTAGCGGGGATTGTCTACAATGAGCAGTTCTTC. V usage is TRBV28 and J usage is TRBJ2-1, with 13 positions matching TRBD2. V dropped 6 bases and J dropped 3; count of bases not matched to a gene: 8. CDR1 is MDHEN and CDR2 is SYDVKM in the germline V gene. The CDR3 has 17 amino acids.

At least ten counts were recorded for this clonotype. CDR3 residues: CASRGGAQGYGYTF. The CDR3 coding sequence is TGTGCCAGCCGAGGTGGGGCACAGGGCTATGGCTACACCTTC. V is TRBV28 and J is TRBJ1-2; D is perhaps TRBD1 (6 bases). The CDR3 length is 14 residues. Per the germline V gene, CDR1 is MDHEN and CDR2 is SYDVKM. The V end was cut by 8 bases, the J end by 4 bases, with 17 bases between.

The CDR3 region has the DNA TGCAGTGACGTAAACAGGGGAAATGAGCAGTTCTTC. This gives the protein CSDVNRGNEQFF. The chain joins TRBV20-1 to TRBJ2-1; 7 positions agree with TRBD1. CDR3 length: 12 residues. Germline-derived CDR1 and CDR2 are DFQATT and SNEGSKA (reference sequence). The junction had 7 bases not matched to a gene; V was cut back by 7 bases and J by 7 bases.

At least ten counts were recorded for this clonotype. The chain carries TRBV12-3 or TRBV12-4 and TRBJ1-5; a weak D match, TRBD1 (6 bases). This CDR3 region has 14 residues. V shed 8 bases and J shed 3 bases, with 14 bases lying between them. This CDR3 reads CASAPDRINQPQHF. The CDR3 nucleotides are TGTGCCAGCGCCCCGGACAGAATCAATCAGCCCCAGCATTTT.

This clonotype was counted at least ten times. The chain couples TRBV7-9 to TRBJ1-1; D not certain. Germline V gene sequence: CDR1 SEHNR, CDR2 FQNEAQ (reference sequence). The CDR3 spans 13 residues. Deletions cut 5 bases from V and 4 bases from J, with 11 bases between. For the CDR3, the DNA is TGTGCCAGCAGCACAAATACGGCCACTGAAGCTTTCTTT. Amino acid sequence: CASSTNTATEAFF.